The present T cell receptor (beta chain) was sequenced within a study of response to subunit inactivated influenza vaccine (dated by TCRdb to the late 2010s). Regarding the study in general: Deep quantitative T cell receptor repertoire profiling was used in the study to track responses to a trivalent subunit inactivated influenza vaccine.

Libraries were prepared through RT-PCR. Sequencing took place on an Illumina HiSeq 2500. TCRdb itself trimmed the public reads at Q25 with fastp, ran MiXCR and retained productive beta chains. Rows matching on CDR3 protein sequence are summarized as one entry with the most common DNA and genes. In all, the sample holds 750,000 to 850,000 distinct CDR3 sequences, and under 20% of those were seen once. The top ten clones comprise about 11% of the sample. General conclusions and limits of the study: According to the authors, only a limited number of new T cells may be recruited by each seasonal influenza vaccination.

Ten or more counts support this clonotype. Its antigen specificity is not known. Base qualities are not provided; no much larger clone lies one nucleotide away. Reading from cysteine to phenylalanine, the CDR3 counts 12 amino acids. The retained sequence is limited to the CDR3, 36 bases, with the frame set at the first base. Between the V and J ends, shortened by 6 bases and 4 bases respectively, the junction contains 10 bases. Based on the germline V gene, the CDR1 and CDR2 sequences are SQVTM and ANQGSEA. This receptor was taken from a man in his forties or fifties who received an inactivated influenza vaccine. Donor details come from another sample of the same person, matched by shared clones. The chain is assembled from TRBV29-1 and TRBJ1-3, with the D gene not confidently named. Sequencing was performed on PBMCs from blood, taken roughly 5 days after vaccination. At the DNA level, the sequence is TGCAGCGTCACTCGCGACGGAAACACCATATATTTT. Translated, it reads CSVTRDGNTIYF.